This T cell receptor (beta chain) was obtained from a study of shared clonotypes between healthy human individuals. As for this clone: Its antigen is not known.

Study-wide results and caveats: A few donors showed sharing of about 4.8% of naive CD4 clonotypes.

Germline V gene data show CDR1 as ENHRY and CDR2 as SYGVKD. This CDR3 region has 15 residues. V shed 4 bases, J shed 8 bases, and the junction held 8 bases outside the gene matches. Sorted-subset replicate PCR reactions were performed with approximately 180 ng DNA, corresponding to roughly 27,000 T cell genomes. Sequencing used immunoSEQ multiplex PCR; TCRdb keeps in-frame clones, though not all of them. The sample shows 2 million to 2.5 million clones, about 92% of them seen only once. The origin of this receptor is a man between 18 and 35 years old in good health. Some clones in this sample may be carry-over from other donors' samples. The genes are TRBV10-3 and TRBJ2-1; TRBD2 matches at 10 bases. Specimen: naive CD4+ T cells from PBMCs. The subset: CD45RA+ positively selected. The CDR3 coding sequence is TGTGCCATCAGTGGCGGCTTAGCGGGAGGATATGAGCAGTTCTTC. As protein: CAISGGLAGGYEQFF.